What follows is one TCR beta chain and its context. Its antigen has not been determined. There are no base qualities to consult, and no much larger clone falls within one base. TCRbeta CDR3 regions were amplified from genomic DNA using the immunoSEQ Assay, a bias-controlled multiplex PCR. The published analysis was carried out like this. Within the assay, amplification of reference gene primers was used to estimate how many nucleated cells each sample contained. To quantify the absolute abundance of each unique TCRbeta CDR3 rearrangement, sequence reads were collapsed and filtered. For each sample, productive Simpson clonality was calculated by taking the square root of Simpson's diversity index across productive rearrangements. Drawn from immuneACCESS, this table holds only the in-frame rearrangements with V and J called that TCRdb kept. Clones are partly lost; checked studies trace under half to an unresolved V gene and leave the rest unexplained. That table supplies the V and J calls and clone size; D and trimming were determined from the DNA. The sample table contains roughly 150,000 clones; only one count was recorded for approximately 80% of them. Around 5% of the sample rests with the top ten.

This sample was included in a study of blood T cell repertoires in COVID-19 (dated by TCRdb to about 2020). In terms of the full investigation: Collaborator samples came from the United States, Italy and Spain and covered acute and convalescent phases of COVID-19. Samples were obtained from the ongoing ImmuneRACE study (first 160 participants) and from over 1,000 subjects provided by 6 global collaborators. The prospective study material was composed of cDNA or gDNA derived from T cells, B-cell-depleted T cells, or PBMCs. The repertoires were released in a freely available public database intended as a resource for research on the immune response to SARS-CoV-2. Where available, HLA class I and class II types were obtained from metadata supplied by the sample provider rather than from assay-based typing. The dataset comprised deeply sampled blood TCRbeta repertoires from subjects exposed to, actively infected with, or recovered from COVID-19. Nearly every sample came with metadata listing a de-identified subject ID, COVID-19 status, age in years and sex.

The trim is 5 bases for V and 4 bases for J, with a gap of 20 bases between the germline ends. From its cysteine to its phenylalanine, the CDR3 spans 16 amino acids. Solely the CDR3 DNA is kept, with 48 bases framed from the first base. CDR1 and CDR2 are read off the germline V gene (reference sequence) as LNHDA and SQIVND. Enrolling through a virtual design, the prospective study's participants ranged in age from roughly 18 to 90 years and lived across 20 to 25 United States geographic areas. In the prospective study, participants were assigned to cohorts based on the clinical history participants reported in a screening survey and a study questionnaire. Exposed participants had been in contact with someone with a PCR-confirmed or clinician-diagnosed COVID-19 case within 2 weeks of study entry. Mobile phlebotomists in the prospective study collected whole blood, serum and a nasopharyngeal or oropharyngeal swab from every participant. Prospective study participants could optionally give additional blood draws and questionnaires over an approximately 2-month period. Blood samples from the prospective study were shipped frozen or at room temperature prior to DNA extraction.

Study-wide findings and limitations: How much clinical and demographic metadata was included differed by source and by participant, and the metadata was provided uncurated.

This receptor was obtained from an older man who had been exposed to COVID-19. The chain is encoded by TRBV19 joined to TRBJ1-1, with the D gene not confidently named. The sample taken for sequencing was PBMCs or T cells enriched from blood (not recorded which). The nucleotide sequence is given as TGTGCCAGTAGTCTCGTGTCGGGTGGGTTCGGCACTGAAGCTTTCTTT. This codes for CASSLVSGGFGTEAFF.